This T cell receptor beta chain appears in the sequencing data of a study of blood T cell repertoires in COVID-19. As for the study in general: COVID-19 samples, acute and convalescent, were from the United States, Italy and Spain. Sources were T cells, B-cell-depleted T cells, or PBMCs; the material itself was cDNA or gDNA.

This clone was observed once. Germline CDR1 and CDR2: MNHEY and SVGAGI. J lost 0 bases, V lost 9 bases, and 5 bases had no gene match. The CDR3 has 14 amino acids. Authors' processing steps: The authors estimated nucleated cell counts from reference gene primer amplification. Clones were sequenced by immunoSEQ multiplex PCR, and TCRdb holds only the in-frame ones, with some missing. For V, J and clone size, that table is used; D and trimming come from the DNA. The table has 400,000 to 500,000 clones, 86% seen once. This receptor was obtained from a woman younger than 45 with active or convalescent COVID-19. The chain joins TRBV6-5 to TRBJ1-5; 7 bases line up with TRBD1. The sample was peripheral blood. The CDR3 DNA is TGTGCCAGTTATGACAGGGCTAGCAATCAGCCCCAGCATTTT. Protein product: CASYDRASNQPQHF.